Following are 24 T cell receptor beta chains from one sample sequenced in a study of T-cell reconstitution after alpha-beta-depleted transplantation in children. Unique molecular identifiers tagged the TCRbeta library. TCRdb re-derived calls from the PCR reads in MiXCR, one entry per CDR3 protein. The repertoire holds about 610,000 distinct CDR3 sequences, roughly 30% seen once, with approximately 33% in the top ten. The sample in question was PBMCs, obtained before TCRalphabeta/CD19-depleted stem cell transplant. These receptors were collected from a boy younger than two with Wiskott-Aldrich syndrome, due to receive a stem cell transplant.

The sample holds a few counts of this clonotype. In DNA form, the CDR3 reads TGTGCCAGCAGCTTAGGGGACATTAGTCAAGAGACCCAGTACTTC. Translated: CASSLGDISQETQYF. V is TRBV11-2 and J is TRBJ2-5; a weak D match, TRBD1 (6 bases). CDR1 and CDR2 from the germline V gene are SGHAT and FQNNGV. The CDR3 is made up of 15 amino acids. The ends were cut back, 1 base at V and 2 bases at J, with 11 bases in the middle.

The chain is built from TRBV20-1 and TRBJ2-3; D perhaps matches TRBD2 (7 bases). The CDR3 totals 17 residues. Germline values: CDR1 DFQATT, CDR2 SNEGSKA (reference sequence). The germline V and J ends were trimmed by 1 base and 1 base, with 18 bases remaining between them. The CDR3 reads CSARVGGARLGTDTQYF. CDR3 bases: TGCAGTGCTAGAGTGGGGGGGGCCCGACTAGGCACAGATACGCAGTATTTT.

The CDR3 sequence is CASSPVRQGAVYGYTF. The DNA of the CDR3 is TGCGCCAGCAGCCCCGTAAGACAGGGGGCAGTCTATGGCTACACCTTC. The chain links TRBV4-1 to TRBJ1-2, with 10 bases fitting TRBD1. From germline, CDR1 is MGHRA and CDR2 YSYEKL. After removal of 4 bases from V and 4 bases from J, the junction contained 9 bases not matched to a gene. This CDR3 is 16 amino acids long.

V and J are TRBV5-1 and TRBJ2-3; TRBD1 matches at 12 bases. Germline V CDR1 and CDR2: SGHRS, YFSETQ. There are 16 residues in the CDR3. V lost 3 bases and J lost 2; bases outside the gene matches: 4. The DNA for the CDR3 is TGCGCCAGCAGCTGGGACAGGGGGCGGATCACAGATACGCAGTATTTT. This translates into CASSWDRGRITDTQYF.

This clonotype was seen more than once but under ten times. This chain uses TRBV5-1 with TRBJ2-4; possibly TRBD2 for D (5 bases). The CDR3 covers 15 residues. Germline lookup yields CDR1 SGHRS and CDR2 YFSETQ. The V end lost 4 bases, the J end lost 6 bases, and 17 bases lay between the germline ends. The CDR3 DNA is TGCGCCAGCAGCCCCGACGGGAACGAGGGAAACATTCAGTACTTC. Protein sequence: CASSPDGNEGNIQYF.

The chain links TRBV6-1 to TRBJ1-2, with a weak D call TRBD1 (5 bases). The V end was cut by 4 bases, the J end by 2 bases, with 17 bases between. CDR1 and CDR2 from the germline V gene are MNHNS and SASEGT. The CDR3 is made up of 16 amino acids. Here the CDR3 DNA reads TGTGCCAGCAGTGGTGGACGAACCGGGACGAACTATGGCTACACCTTC. This gives the protein CASSGGRTGTNYGYTF.

V and J are TRBV20-1 and TRBJ2-3; D call uncertain. The germline V and J ends were trimmed by 6 bases and 1 base, with 14 bases remaining between them. Germline assignment: CDR1 DFQATT and CDR2 SNEGSKA (reference sequence). CDR3 length: 14 residues. The CDR3 loop reads CSAQWFPGTDTQYF. DNA of the CDR3: TGCAGTGCCCAGTGGTTTCCGGGCACAGATACGCAGTATTTT.

The gene calls are TRBV24-1 and TRBJ2-1; D is possibly TRBD1 (5 bases). The germline gives CDR1 KGHDR, CDR2 SFDVKD. This CDR3 contains 16 residues. Trimming stripped 0 bases from V and 3 bases from J, with 11 bases between. For the CDR3, the DNA is TGTGCCACCAGTGATTTGGTTGGGGCTGGCTACAATGAGCAGTTCTTC. As protein: CATSDLVGAGYNEQFF.

This clonotype was observed a few times. This chain connects TRBV9 to TRBJ1-2; D gene uncertain. There are 14 residues in the CDR3. The germline CDR1 and CDR2 sequences are SGDLS and YYNGEE. V was cut by 2 bases and J by 0 bases, with 8 bases left in between. This chain's CDR3 is CASSVVPSNYGYTF. The CDR3 bases are TGTGCCAGCAGCGTCGTCCCATCTAACTATGGCTACACCTTC.

This clonotype has just one count. The chain joins TRBV9 to TRBJ2-1; 10 bases line up with TRBD2. This CDR3 contains 15 residues. Trimming took 0 bases from V and 9 from J; bases not matched to a gene: 6. Germline-derived CDR1 and CDR2 are SGDLS and YYNGEE. The DNA of the CDR3 is TGTGCCAGCAGCGTAGGGGCTAGCGGGAGTGGTGAGCAGTTCTTC. This gives the protein CASSVGASGSGEQFF.

The sample holds a few counts of this clonotype. The chain recombines TRBV20-1 with TRBJ1-1; no clear D. CDR3 length: 14 amino acids. From germline, CDR1 is DFQATT and CDR2 SNEGSKA (reference sequence). The ends were cut back, 1 base at V and 3 bases at J, with 12 bases in the middle. The CDR3 spells CSARGERGYTEAFF. The DNA for the CDR3 is TGCAGTGCTAGAGGGGAGCGGGGATACACTGAAGCTTTCTTT.

This clonotype appeared a few times. This rearrangement joins TRBV5-5 to TRBJ2-1; D possibly matches TRBD1 or TRBD2 (5 bases each). Germline lookup yields CDR1 SGHKS and CDR2 YYEKEE (reference sequence). V lost 4 bases and J lost 3, with 17 bases in between. This CDR3 has 16 amino acids. As DNA, the CDR3 is TGTGCCAGCAGCCTCACCACCTTGGGGGTCTACAATGAGCAGTTCTTC. Translated, it gives CASSLTTLGVYNEQFF.

This chain uses TRBV20-1 with TRBJ2-3; TRBD2 matches 10 bases. The V and J ends lost 6 bases and 3 bases, in that order; junction bases with no gene match: 6. Germline V gives CDR1 DFQATT, CDR2 SNEGSKA (reference sequence). This CDR3 contains 14 residues. In DNA, the CDR3 is TGCAGTGCAACCGGGACTAGCGAGACAGATACGCAGTATTTT. It translates to CSATGTSETDTQYF.

The table lists this clonotype with a few counts. J is TRBJ2-5 and V is TRBV5-1; D unresolved. V lost 0 bases and J 1 base, leaving 10 bases between the germline ends. Germline V CDR1 and CDR2: SGHRS, YFSETQ. This CDR3 region has 15 residues. DNA of the CDR3: TGCGCCAGCAGCTTGGTTTCCAGTCTCCAAGAGACCCAGTACTTC. It codes for CASSLVSSLQETQYF. The variable domain in full, with the rest retrieved from reference TRBV5-1 and TRBJ2-5, is KAGVTQTPRYLIKTRGQQVTLSCSPISGHRSVSWYQQTPGQGLQFLFEYFSETQRNKGNFPGRFSGRQFSNSRSEMNVSTLELGDSALYLCASSLVSSLQETQYFGPGTRLLVL.

The chain is built from TRBV5-5 and TRBJ1-2; TRBD1 matches at 9 bases. The V and J ends lost 2 bases and 4 bases, in that order; junction bases with no gene match: 9. This CDR3 region has 16 residues. Looked up from germline, CDR1 is SGHKS and CDR2 is YYEKEE (reference sequence). CDR3 DNA: TGTGCCAGCAGCTTTGGACCCGGGACAGGGTTCTATGGCTACACCTTC. The encoded protein is CASSFGPGTGFYGYTF.

The chain employs TRBV4-1 and TRBJ2-2; 7 bases match TRBD1. Trimming took 0 bases from V and 4 from J; bases not matched to a gene: 8. The germline V gene has CDR1 MGHRA and CDR2 YSYEKL. The CDR3 spans 17 residues. CDR3 sequence: CASSQDLPGTVTGELFF. The DNA of the CDR3 is TGCGCCAGCAGCCAAGACCTCCCCGGGACAGTCACCGGGGAGCTGTTTTTT.

V is TRBV27 and J is TRBJ2-7; tentative D call: TRBD2 (6 bases). Deletions cut 5 bases from V and 0 bases from J, with 8 bases between. The length of the CDR3 is 13 residues. Germline V lookup: CDR1 MNHEY, CDR2 SMNVEV (reference sequence). The CDR3 loop is CASSPTSSYEQYF. The DNA of the CDR3 is TGTGCCAGCAGTCCGACTAGCTCCTACGAGCAGTACTTC.

The chain combines TRBV5-1 with TRBJ2-1; 13 nucleotides line up with TRBD2. Germline assignment: CDR1 SGHRS and CDR2 YFSETQ. The CDR3 length is 15 residues. Germline trimming cut 7 bases from V and 9 bases from J; bases unmatched to any gene: 10. The CDR3 protein is CASGSGLAGVGEQFF. For the CDR3, the DNA is TGCGCCAGCGGATCCGGACTAGCGGGAGTAGGTGAGCAGTTCTTC.

The chain employs TRBV20-1 and TRBJ2-3, with D tentatively TRBD1 (6 bases). The V end was cut by 6 bases, the J end by 4 bases, with 11 bases between. CDR1 is DFQATT and CDR2 is SNEGSKA in the germline V gene (reference sequence). The CDR3 sequence is 12 residues long. CDR3 in amino acids: CSAGDTPDTQYF. The CDR3 DNA is TGCAGTGCGGGGGACACCCCAGATACGCAGTATTTT.

This clonotype occurred a few times. V usage is TRBV5-1 and J usage is TRBJ2-1; 11 nucleotides match TRBD1. CDR1 and CDR2 from the germline V gene are SGHRS and YFSETQ. The length of the CDR3 is 22 residues. Germline trimming cut 2 bases from V and 4 bases from J; bases unmatched to any gene: 23. The CDR3 nucleotides read TGCGCCAGCAGCTTCGCGGACAGGGGGCAACGAGTAGCGGGATCGGCATACAATGAGCAGTTCTTC. This sequence encodes CASSFADRGQRVAGSAYNEQFF.

This clonotype has more than one count but fewer than ten. V usage is TRBV20-1 and J usage is TRBJ2-3; 10 nucleotides line up with TRBD2. Per germline, CDR1 DFQATT and CDR2 SNEGSKA (reference sequence). With V trimmed by 5 bases and J by 5 bases, 7 bases remained unmatched. The CDR3 runs 14 residues. Here the CDR3 DNA reads TGCAGTGCTCAGCGGGAGGGCCAGGGAGATACGCAGTATTTT. Protein sequence: CSAQREGQGDTQYF.

The sample holds one count of this clonotype. The rearrangement links TRBV12-3 or TRBV12-4 to TRBJ2-3; 7 nucleotides line up with TRBD1. The J segment lost 1 base and the V segment lost 2 bases, leaving 6 bases of the junction unmatched. This CDR3 contains 16 residues. The CDR3 sequence is CASSLHHGTGTDTQYF. In DNA, the CDR3 is TGTGCCAGCAGTTTACACCATGGGACAGGCACAGATACGCAGTATTTT.

This clonotype was seen a few times. V usage is TRBV14 and J usage is TRBJ2-3; 7 bases are shared with TRBD1. CDR3 size: 13 residues. Germline V gene lookup returns CDR1 SGHDN and CDR2 FVKESK. The V and J ends lost 2 bases and 4 bases, in that order; junction bases with no gene match: 0. The DNA for the CDR3 is TGTGCCAGCAGCCAAAGGGGGCCAGATACGCAGTATTTT. Protein: CASSQRGPDTQYF.

The chain employs TRBV27 and TRBJ2-1; D perhaps matches TRBD2 (6 bases). Germline values: CDR1 MNHEY, CDR2 SMNVEV (reference sequence). The length of the CDR3 is 13 residues. Trimming took off 3 bases at V and 9 bases at J, with 12 bases between the two ends. As DNA, the CDR3 is TGTGCCAGCAGTTTGCTAGCGATAGGTGAGCAGTTCTTC. Its protein is CASSLLAIGEQFF.